The 32 T cell receptor beta chains presented below share a single source sample, sequenced in a study of T cell clonotyping in hematopoietic cell transplantation. TCRdb's table, derived via immunoSEQ multiplex PCR, lists solely in-frame clones and lacks some. The data hold 15,000 to 20,000 clones, with about 83% observed a single time. The sample consisted of PBMCs, taken 100 days after allogeneic stem cell transplant. The receptors shown here come from a male patient aged 55 to 69 who had an allogeneic stem cell transplant from a related donor, so the T cells may come from the graft donor. Some clones in this sample may be carry-over from other donors' samples.

The chain joins TRBV2 to TRBJ1-2, with D possibly being TRBD1 (6 bases). The CDR3 spans 13 residues. Germline V lookup: CDR1 SNHLY, CDR2 FYNNEI. V gave up 8 bases and J gave up 2 bases, with 12 bases separating them. CDR3 DNA: TGTGCCAGCGCGACAGGAGTCAACTATGGCTACACCTTC. This encodes CASATGVNYGYTF.

The chain links TRBV27 to TRBJ1-3; D not certain. V was cut by 6 bases and J by 2 bases, with 14 bases left in between. Germline V gives CDR1 MNHEY, CDR2 SMNVEV (reference sequence). The length of the CDR3 is 15 residues. The CDR3 DNA sequence: TGTGCCAGCAGGGGAGAGGGTTCCCCTGGAAACACCATATATTTT. Translating gives CASRGEGSPGNTIYF.

This clone was recorded a few times. In DNA form, the CDR3 reads TGTGCCAGCAGCGTAGTGGGGGATGGCGAGCAGTACTTC. It codes for CASSVVGDGEQYF. The chain uses TRBV9 and TRBJ2-7; D may be TRBD1 or TRBD2 (5 bases each). Germline lookup yields CDR1 SGDLS and CDR2 YYNGEE. The CDR3 sequence is 13 residues long. The ends were cut back, 0 bases at V and 6 bases at J, with 10 bases in the middle.

Comments on this clone: Germline is not matched at one junction end, which may reflect a read error. The rearrangement links TRBV7-7 to TRBJ1-4; D gene ambiguous. CDR3 size: 13 residues. CDR1 SSHAT and CDR2 FNYEAQ come from the germline V gene (reference sequence). The CDR3 bases are TGTGCTAGCAGCTTAGGGCTTAATGAAAAACTGTTTTTT. This sequence encodes CASSLGLNEKLFF.

This chain joins TRBV7-3 and TRBJ2-3; 8 positions match TRBD1. Germline V lookup: CDR1 SGHTA, CDR2 FQGTGA. V lost 5 bases, J lost 1 base, and 5 bases stayed unmatched. The CDR3 sequence is 15 residues long. The chain's CDR3 is CASSLQGGGTDTQYF. CDR3 in DNA: TGTGCCAGCAGCCTACAGGGGGGTGGCACAGATACGCAGTATTTT.

This chain links TRBV6-4 with TRBJ2-3; 8 nucleotides line up with TRBD2. The V gene end was trimmed by 6 bases and the J gene end by 0 bases; junction bases not matched to a gene: 2. The CDR3 sequence is 14 residues long. Looked up from germline, CDR1 is MRHNA and CDR2 is SNTAGT. The CDR3 is CASRAGGSTDTQYF. The CDR3 DNA follows: TGTGCCAGCAGGGCGGGGGGAAGCACAGATACGCAGTATTTT.

The chain links TRBV19 to TRBJ1-5; a possible D gene is TRBD1 (5 bases). The CDR3 contains 14 residues. V was pared by 4 bases and J by 6 bases, with 13 bases between. Germline V gene sequence: CDR1 LNHDA, CDR2 SQIVND (reference sequence). The CDR3 loop is CASSNGREPQPQHF. As DNA, the CDR3 is TGTGCCAGTAGTAACGGCAGGGAGCCTCAGCCCCAGCATTTT.

V gene TRBV28 combines with J gene TRBJ1-1; maybe TRBD1 (5 bases). The CDR3 runs to 13 residues. Deletions cut 6 bases from V and 0 bases from J, with 8 bases between. Per the germline V gene, CDR1 is MDHEN and CDR2 is SYDVKM. The CDR3, as DNA: TGTGCCAGCAGCACGGGGCTGAACACTGAAGCTTTCTTT. Translation: CASSTGLNTEAFF.

The rearrangement links TRBV12-5 to TRBJ1-2; TRBD1 might be the D (6 bases). V dropped 7 bases and J dropped 0 bases, with 12 bases sitting between them. The CDR3 is 14 amino acids. The V gene's germline CDR1 is LGHNT and CDR2 FRNRAP. CDR3 nucleotides: TGTGCTAGTGCCAGGGACACCGCTAACTATGGCTACACCTTC. It codes for CASARDTANYGYTF.

The V call is TRBV27, the J call TRBJ1-6; D ambiguous. This CDR3 has 16 amino acids. V was clipped by 10 bases and J by 5 bases, with 21 bases between them. CDR1 and CDR2 (germline): MNHEY, SMNVEV (reference sequence). CDR3 loop: CATLIHSFPDNSPLHF. CDR3 DNA: TGTGCCACCCTTATTCACAGTTTTCCGGATAATTCACCCCTCCACTTT.

This chain links TRBV9 with TRBJ2-5; D not resolved. The V and J ends lost 3 bases and 4 bases respectively, with 1 base between them. CDR1 is SGDLS, CDR2 YYNGEE, per germline. The CDR3 runs 10 residues. The CDR3: CASSGETQYF. The CDR3 coding sequence is TGTGCCAGCAGCGGAGAGACCCAGTACTTC.

This sequence joins TRBV6-5 and TRBJ2-3; a possible D gene is TRBD2 (5 bases). V shed 5 bases and J shed 1 base, with 10 bases lying between them. The CDR3 spans 14 residues. Germline V CDR1 and CDR2: MNHEY, SVGAGI. As DNA, the CDR3 is TGTGCCAGCAGTCCCGGACTCCGCACAGATACGCAGTATTTT. Protein: CASSPGLRTDTQYF.

The chain joins TRBV6-1 to TRBJ2-1, with D possibly matching TRBD2 (7 bases). The germline V gene has CDR1 MNHNS and CDR2 SASEGT. The CDR3 contains 17 residues. V was trimmed by 2 bases and J by 4 bases, leaving 18 bases between them. CDR3 region: CASSEWPGGPIYNEQFF. The CDR3 coding sequence is TGTGCCAGCAGTGAATGGCCGGGGGGCCCTATTTACAATGAGCAGTTCTTC.

The J gene is TRBJ2-5, the V gene TRBV11-3; D unresolved. V lost 5 bases to trimming and J lost 5 bases, with 15 bases between them. The length of the CDR3 is 14 residues. The V gene's germline CDR1 is SGHNT and CDR2 YENEEA. In DNA, the CDR3 is TGTGCCAGCAGCCCACCCACCCAATCCGAGACCCAGTACTTC. Translation gives CASSPPTQSETQYF.

The chain couples TRBV19 to TRBJ1-1, with 7 bases fitting TRBD1. The CDR3 consists of 15 residues. The V gene's germline CDR1 is LNHDA and CDR2 SQIVND (reference sequence). V lost 5 bases and J lost 0; bases outside the gene matches: 6. CDR3 sequence (DNA): TGTGCCAGTAGTCCCGGGACAGCGATGAACACTGAAGCTTTCTTT. This gives the protein CASSPGTAMNTEAFF.

The J gene is TRBJ1-2, the V gene TRBV5-4, with 8 nucleotides matching TRBD1. Germline trimming cut 3 bases from V and 3 bases from J; bases unmatched to any gene: 7. Germline V gives CDR1 SGHNT, CDR2 YYREEE (reference sequence). This CDR3 spans 15 amino acids. CDR3 DNA: TGTGCCAGCAGCTCCCAAGACAGGGGATACTATGGCTACACCTTC. This gives the protein CASSSQDRGYYGYTF.

The chain links TRBV9 to TRBJ2-1; 12 nucleotides agree with TRBD2. This CDR3 is 14 amino acids long. CDR1 is SGDLS, CDR2 YYNGEE, per germline. V shed 7 bases and J 4 bases; nucleotides not matched to a gene: 3. CDR3 sequence reads: CASLAGGPYNEQFF. The CDR3 DNA sequence: TGTGCCAGCCTAGCGGGGGGGCCTTACAATGAGCAGTTCTTC.

The rearrangement joins TRBV15 to TRBJ1-5, with D perhaps TRBD1 (6 bases). V gave up 0 bases and J gave up 8 bases, with 14 bases separating them. Germline assignment: CDR1 LNHNV and CDR2 YYDKDF (reference sequence). The length of the CDR3 is 15 residues. CDR3 sequence reads: CATSRDSGQGKPQHF. CDR3 DNA sequence: TGTGCCACCAGCAGAGATTCGGGGCAGGGGAAGCCCCAGCATTTT.

This clone was observed a single time. The chain links TRBV6-5 to TRBJ1-2; D is undetermined. The V gene's germline CDR1 is MNHEY and CDR2 SVGAGI. Trimming removed 6 bases at V and 2 bases at J, with 16 bases between. The CDR3 totals 15 residues. This CDR3 is CASSPTRNKNYGYTF. The CDR3 DNA reads TGTGCCAGCAGCCCCACTAGGAATAAGAACTATGGCTACACCTTC.

The chain is built from TRBV6-1 and TRBJ1-4, with D possibly TRBD1 on 5 matching bases. The V gene's germline CDR1 is MNHNS and CDR2 SASEGT. CDR3 size: 13 residues. The V end was cut by 1 base, the J end by 13 bases, with 13 bases between. CDR3: CASSEGGVRVLFF. The CDR3 region has the DNA TGTGCCAGCAGTGAAGGGGGGGTTCGGGTACTGTTTTTT.

The V gene is TRBV5-4, the J gene TRBJ1-3; D might be TRBD1 (6 bases). Trimming removed 4 bases at V and 6 bases at J, with 11 bases between. CDR1 is SGHNT, CDR2 YYREEE, per germline (reference sequence). The CDR3 totals 13 residues. Here the CDR3 DNA reads TGTGCCAGCAGCGTGCAGGGGATAAACACCATATATTTT. Translating it yields CASSVQGINTIYF.

The chain carries TRBV7-2 and TRBJ2-2; weak D call: TRBD2 (6 bases). Germline CDR1 SGHTA, CDR2 FQGNSA. Trimming took off 2 bases at V and 3 bases at J, with 7 bases between the two ends. The CDR3 extends over 14 amino acids. DNA for the CDR3: TGTGCCAGCAGCTTAAGGAGGGACACCGGGGAGCTGTTTTTT. Translated: CASSLRRDTGELFF.

This chain joins TRBV7-8 and TRBJ2-7, with a weak D call TRBD1 (6 bases). Trimming took 7 bases from V and 0 from J, leaving 16 bases between them. Per the germline V gene, CDR1 is SGHVS and CDR2 is FQNEAQ. The CDR3 sequence is 15 residues long. For the CDR3, the DNA is TGTGCCAGCACCAACCAGGGGACGGGCTCCTACGAGCAGTACTTC. This translates into CASTNQGTGSYEQYF.

This clone has only one observation. The chain links TRBV6-1 to TRBJ1-2; no clear D. The CDR3 sequence is 12 residues long. Germline loops: CDR1 MNHNS, CDR2 SASEGT. The V gene lost 6 bases and the J gene lost 8 bases, with 13 bases spanning the gap. The CDR3, as DNA: TGTGCCAGCAGCGAATGGGTCGGGGGCTACACCTTC. Protein: CASSEWVGGYTF.

This clone came up a few times. The chain's CDR3 is CASSPVPSRGEDEQFF. The CDR3 DNA sequence: TGTGCCAGCAGCCCTGTACCTAGCCGGGGCGAGGATGAGCAGTTCTTC. The rearrangement joins TRBV7-3 to TRBJ2-1; perhaps D is TRBD1 or TRBD2 (5 bases each). Deletions cut 5 bases from V and 8 bases from J, with 22 bases between. CDR3 length: 16 amino acids. Germline V gene sequence: CDR1 SGHTA, CDR2 FQGTGA. The complete variable domain, with remaining parts taken from reference TRBV7-3 and TRBJ2-1, reads GAGVSQTPSNKVTEKGKYVELRCDPISGHTALYWYRQSLGQGPEFLIYFQGTGAADDSGLPNDRFFAVRPEGSVSTLKIQRTERGDSAVYLCASSPVPSRGEDEQFFGPGTRLTVL.

This clone was seen only once. CDR3 sequence: CASSGLGAGLNSPLHF. DNA of the CDR3: TGTGCCAGCAGCGGCCTCGGGGCAGGCCTTAATTCACCCCTCCACTTT. V usage is TRBV9 and J usage is TRBJ1-6; D perhaps matches TRBD1 (5 bases). CDR3 length: 16 amino acids. With 3 bases removed from V and 6 bases from J, the gap between germline ends came to 16 bases. The germline V gene encodes CDR1 SGDLS and CDR2 YYNGEE.

This chain connects TRBV30 to TRBJ1-1, with TRBD1 matching 7 bases. The V and J ends lost 5 bases and 7 bases, in that order; junction bases with no gene match: 1. Germline assignment: CDR1 GTSNPN and CDR2 SVGIG (reference sequence). This CDR3 contains 10 residues. The DNA of the CDR3 is TGTGCCTGGGGGACAGATGAAGCTTTCTTT. Translation: CAWGTDEAFF.

This clone was seen once. V usage is TRBV5-1 and J usage is TRBJ1-1; no firm D call. Trimming left V 1 base short and J 1 base short, with 5 bases between. In germline, CDR1 is SGHRS, CDR2 YFSETQ. The CDR3 runs to 13 residues. The CDR3 loop reads CASSLTGNTEAFF. In nucleotides, the CDR3 is TGCGCCAGCAGCTTGACCGGGAACACTGAAGCTTTCTTT.

This clone was found a few times. The chain combines TRBV5-8 with TRBJ1-6; tentatively, D is TRBD1 (6 bases). V gave up 3 bases and J gave up 5 bases, with 6 bases separating them. CDR3 length: 13 amino acids. CDR1 is SGHTS, CDR2 YDEGEE, per germline. CDR3 residues: CASSYRDNSPLHF. In DNA, the CDR3 is TGTGCCAGCAGCTACAGGGATAATTCACCCCTCCACTTT.

V is TRBV6-6 and J is TRBJ1-1, with D uncertain. From germline, CDR1 is MNHNY and CDR2 SVGAGI (reference sequence). The CDR3 has 12 amino acids. V was shortened by 2 bases and J by 6 bases, with 7 bases between the two germline ends. The CDR3 DNA reads TGTGCCAGCAGTTACCAAAAGGCTGAAGCTTTCTTT. This codes for CASSYQKAEAFF.

This chain joins TRBV4-3 and TRBJ2-7, with 7 positions matching TRBD1. This CDR3 region has 13 residues. The V segment lost 1 base and the J segment 6 bases; nucleotides outside the gene matches: 3. Per germline, CDR1 LGHNA and CDR2 YSLEER. This CDR3 reads CASSQGQGGEQYF. In DNA, the CDR3 is TGCGCCAGCAGCCAAGGACAGGGCGGCGAGCAGTACTTC.

Notes on this clone: At one of its ends the junction is not consistent with the germline gene, which may arise from a read error. The chain links TRBV5-6 to TRBJ1-4, with D tentatively TRBD1 (5 bases). The CDR3 loop spans 14 amino acids. The germline V gene has CDR1 SGHDT and CDR2 YYEEEE. CDR3: CAGSLGTPGEKLFF. The CDR3 DNA reads as TGTGCCGGCAGCTTGGGGACCCCAGGTGAAAAACTGTTTTTT. Full variable domain (rest looked up from reference TRBV5-6 and TRBJ1-4): DAGVTQSPTHLIKTRGQQVTLRCSPKSGHDTVSWYQQALGQGPQFIFQYYEEEERQRGNFPDRFSGHQFPNYSSELNVNALLLGDSALYLCAGSLGTPGEKLFFGSGTQLSVL.